This is a list of T cell receptor beta chains from one sample in a study of T cells after yellow fever vaccination. TCRdb used MiXCR to reprocess the 5' RACE reads, holding one entry per CDR3 protein. This table holds about 220,000 distinct CDR3 sequences, roughly 6.3% found once. The sequenced sample was CD4+ T cells sorted from PBMCs, obtained on the day of the yellow fever booster vaccination. The receptors shown here come from a man aged 25 to 40 who received the YFV17D yellow fever vaccine. The CDR3 runs from the conserved cysteine through the conserved F or W. The D gene is left open where the match is weak. Expanded clones are given a class, and other clones once, few, many or no size at all.

v_call: TRBV20-1
clone_size: many
d_call: TRBD2
j_call: TRBJ2-5
cdr3_aa: CSPLQDSSGVSGTQYF
cdr3_nt: TGCAGCCCCCTCCAGGATAGTAGCGGGGTCTCCGGGACCCAGTACTTC

v_call: TRBV27
clone_size: many
d_call: .
j_call: TRBJ1-1
cdr3_aa: CASSLVGGAEAFF
cdr3_nt: TGTGCCAGCAGTTTGGTAGGGGGAGCTGAAGCTTTCTTT

v_call: TRBV5-4
clone_size: .
d_call: .
j_call: TRBJ1-2
cdr3_aa: CASSTPPGTGVSGYTF
cdr3_nt: TGTGCCAGCAGCACTCCACCCGGGACGGGAGTATCTGGCTACACCTTC

v_call: TRBV19
clone_size: .
d_call: TRBD2
j_call: TRBJ2-2
cdr3_aa: CASTLGLAGVFTGELFF
cdr3_nt: TGTGCCAGTACCCTAGGACTAGCGGGAGTTTTCACCGGGGAGCTGTTTTTT

v_call: TRBV7-2
clone_size: many
d_call: TRBD2
j_call: TRBJ2-1
cdr3_aa: CASSLTSGTYNEQFF
cdr3_nt: TGTGCCAGCAGCTTAACTAGCGGGACCTACAATGAGCAGTTCTTC

v_call: TRBV7-2
clone_size: few
d_call: TRBD1
j_call: TRBJ2-5
cdr3_aa: CASSHPTGYQETQYF
cdr3_nt: TGTGCCAGCAGCCACCCGACAGGGTACCAAGAGACCCAGTACTTC

v_call: TRBV12-3/TRBV12-4
clone_size: many
d_call: .
j_call: TRBJ2-6
cdr3_aa: CASSQGDPGANVLTF
cdr3_nt: TGTGCCAGCAGTCAAGGGGATCCTGGGGCCAACGTCCTGACTTTC

v_call: TRBV6-5
clone_size: .
d_call: .
j_call: TRBJ1-5
cdr3_aa: CASSLKFSNQPQHF
cdr3_nt: TGTGCCAGCAGCCTAAAGTTTAGCAATCAGCCCCAGCATTTT

v_call: TRBV11-1
clone_size: many
d_call: TRBD2
j_call: TRBJ2-7
cdr3_aa: CASSFVAGTSYEQYF
cdr3_nt: TGTGCCAGCAGCTTCGTAGCGGGGACCTCCTACGAGCAGTACTTC

v_call: TRBV12-3/TRBV12-4
clone_size: many
d_call: .
j_call: TRBJ1-5
cdr3_aa: CASRPGSGNQPQHF
cdr3_nt: TGTGCCAGCAGACCAGGCTCGGGCAATCAGCCCCAGCATTTT

v_call: TRBV6-5
clone_size: many
d_call: TRBD1
j_call: TRBJ2-4
cdr3_aa: CASSPLGQGTIQYF
cdr3_nt: TGTGCCAGCAGTCCCCTGGGACAGGGTACCATTCAGTACTTC

v_call: TRBV7-7
clone_size: many
d_call: TRBD2
j_call: TRBJ2-2
cdr3_aa: CASSQGTSGKKWNTGELFF
cdr3_nt: TGTGCTAGCAGCCAAGGGACTAGCGGGAAGAAATGGAACACCGGGGAGCTGTTTTTT

v_call: TRBV7-9
clone_size: .
d_call: TRBD1
j_call: TRBJ2-2
cdr3_aa: CASSHGQGRTGELFF
cdr3_nt: TGTGCCAGCAGCCATGGACAGGGGCGAACCGGGGAGCTGTTTTTT

v_call: TRBV24-1
clone_size: few
d_call: .
j_call: TRBJ2-1
cdr3_aa: CATSDAQGPGFNEQFF
cdr3_nt: TGTGCCACCAGTGATGCCCAGGGACCGGGCTTTAATGAGCAGTTCTTC

v_call: TRBV5-1
clone_size: few
d_call: .
j_call: TRBJ2-7
cdr3_aa: CASSLVGNPYEQYF
cdr3_nt: TGCGCCAGCAGCTTGGTCGGAAACCCCTACGAGCAGTACTTC

v_call: TRBV7-9
clone_size: few
d_call: TRBD2
j_call: TRBJ2-2
cdr3_aa: CASSPGTSNGELFF
cdr3_nt: TGTGCCAGCAGCCCCGGGACTAGCAACGGGGAGCTGTTTTTT

v_call: TRBV10-3
clone_size: few
d_call: .
j_call: TRBJ1-6
cdr3_aa: CAIGEGRESPLHF
cdr3_nt: TGTGCCATCGGTGAGGGGCGGGAGTCACCCCTCCACTTT

v_call: TRBV7-9
clone_size: many
d_call: .
j_call: TRBJ1-4
cdr3_aa: CASSLAEIRGEKLFF
cdr3_nt: TGTGCCAGCAGCTTAGCGGAAATCAGGGGTGAAAAACTGTTTTTT

v_call: TRBV7-9
clone_size: few
d_call: TRBD1
j_call: TRBJ2-1
cdr3_aa: CASRAGQGDNEQFF
cdr3_nt: TGTGCCAGCAGGGCGGGACAGGGGGATAATGAGCAGTTCTTC

v_call: TRBV7-2
clone_size: few
d_call: .
j_call: TRBJ2-5
cdr3_aa: CASSLGTGQQETQYF
cdr3_nt: TGTGCCAGCAGCTTAGGGACGGGTCAGCAAGAGACCCAGTACTTC

v_call: TRBV5-4
clone_size: .
d_call: TRBD2
j_call: TRBJ2-7
cdr3_aa: CASSQLAGVPYEQYF
cdr3_nt: TGTGCCAGCAGCCAACTAGCGGGAGTCCCCTACGAGCAGTACTTC

v_call: TRBV30
clone_size: once
d_call: TRBD1
j_call: TRBJ1-2
cdr3_aa: CASRGGQGVYGYTF
cdr3_nt: TGTGCCTCGAGGGGCGGACAGGGAGTCTATGGCTACACCTTC

v_call: TRBV7-2
clone_size: .
d_call: .
j_call: TRBJ2-1
cdr3_aa: CASSSQGTRGNEQFF
cdr3_nt: TGTGCCAGCAGCTCCCAGGGGACTCGGGGCAATGAGCAGTTCTTC

v_call: TRBV20-1
clone_size: many
d_call: .
j_call: TRBJ2-7
cdr3_aa: CSANDFSSYEQYF
cdr3_nt: TGCAGTGCTAATGACTTTAGCTCCTACGAGCAGTACTTC

v_call: TRBV4-2
clone_size: .
d_call: .
j_call: TRBJ2-7
cdr3_aa: CASSQLQGTYEQYF
cdr3_nt: TGTGCCAGCAGCCAACTTCAGGGCACCTACGAGCAGTACTTC

v_call: TRBV5-1
clone_size: .
d_call: .
j_call: TRBJ2-7
cdr3_aa: CASSLAQEVYEQYF
cdr3_nt: TGCGCCAGCAGCTTGGCGCAGGAGGTCTACGAGCAGTACTTC